This record covers a single T cell receptor beta chain. The antigen is undetermined. Looked up from germline, CDR1 is SGHRS and CDR2 is YFSETQ. Trimming pared 0 bases from V and 9 bases from J, leaving 12 bases between. The CDR3 has 13 residues. This entry is derived from a study of T-cell memory formation after mild COVID-19. The overall study: TCR clusters largely stayed donor specific. Study-level results: CD4+ bias marked clones expanding day 15 to 37, unlike balanced contracting clones.

TCRdb itself ran the 5' RACE reads through MiXCR, one entry per CDR3 protein. The table has about 560,000 distinct CDR3 sequences, less than 25% seen once. Sequencing used PBMCs or a T cell subset sorted from them (not recorded which). The clonotype originates from an adult woman who had mild COVID-19 (a few samples of this study predate the infection). Cell type and time point are not known. The chain joins TRBV5-1 to TRBJ1-1; a possible D gene is TRBD1 (5 bases). CDR3 protein: CASSLERGSQAFF. The CDR3 DNA follows: TGCGCCAGCAGCTTGGAAAGGGGTTCTCAAGCTTTCTTT.